This entry is about one T cell receptor (beta chain). Via MiXCR, TCRdb re-called the RT-PCR reads, giving one row per CDR3 protein. The sample has about 960,000 distinct CDR3 sequences, roughly 18% seen once. The record originates from a study of patients and donors after allogeneic stem cell transplantation. The length of the CDR3 is 18 residues. Trimming removed 6 bases at V and 0 bases at J, with 22 bases between. Germline V gene data show CDR1 as SGDLS and CDR2 as YYNGEE. This clonotype was obtained from a human donor who was either an allogeneic HSCT recipient or a stem cell or donor lymphocyte infusion donor (not recorded which). It is not recorded whose cells these are; they may come from a transplant donor. Sequenced sample: blood, either unsorted or a sorted T cell fraction (not recorded which). This chain links TRBV9 with TRBJ1-3, with a tentative D call TRBD1 (5 bases). This CDR3 reads CASKGPGPGTISGNTIYF. The CDR3, as DNA: TGTGCCAGCAAAGGCCCGGGACCGGGCACAATCTCTGGAAACACCATATATTTT. The whole variable domain, remainder taken from reference TRBV9 and TRBJ1-3, is DSGVTQTPKHLITATGQRVTLRCSPRSGDLSVYWYQQSLDQGLQFLIQYYNGEERAKGNILERFSAQQFPDLHSELNLSSLELGDSALYFCASKGPGPGTISGNTIYFGEGSWLTVV.